Listed below are T cell receptor beta chains from one sample, sequenced in a study of regulatory T cells in long-lasting Graves disease. Via MiXCR, TCRdb re-called the multiplex PCR reads, giving one row per CDR3 protein. The sample contains about 530,000 distinct CDR3 sequences, approximately 16% of which appear only once. The sample was also linked to a second study, of T cells in Graves' hyperthyroidism and ophthalmopathy.

Sequenced material: peripheral blood mononuclear cells (PBMCs), taken at new diagnosis, from a patient treated with antithyroid drugs. These receptors were obtained from a woman aged 35 to 59 with Graves disease. The CDR3 runs from the conserved cysteine through the conserved F or W. A D gene is named only where the DNA matches it firmly. Size tells how often a clone was seen (once, few, many) or the class of an expanded clone, and some rows leave it out.

NA	TRBV9	NA	TRBJ1-1	TGTGCCAGCAGCTCGGGGGATCGCGTCACTGAAGCTTTCTTT	CASSSGDRVTEAFF
NA	TRBV15	few	TRBJ2-3	TGTGCCACCAGCAGATATTTGGATACGCAGTATTTT	CATSRYLDTQYF
NA	TRBV15	NA	TRBJ2-7	TGTGCCACCAGCACAGACTACATGGGGGCAGAGTCCTACGAGCAGTACTTC	CATSTDYMGAESYEQYF
NA	TRBV9	NA	TRBJ2-5	TGTGCCAGCAGCGAACAGGGCCAAGGGGAGACCCAGTACTTC	CASSEQGQGETQYF
NA	TRBV19	many	TRBJ1-5	TGTGCCAGTAGTATAGCTGGCAGGCACAATCAGCCCCAGCATTTT	CASSIAGRHNQPQHF
TRBD1	TRBV29-1	many	TRBJ2-2	TGCAGCGTTGAACCGGGACAGTCAGGCACCGGGGAGCTGTTTTTT	CSVEPGQSGTGELFF
NA	TRBV3-1	NA	TRBJ2-3	TGTGCCAGCAGCCAAGTAGGCGGGGCCGGCACAGATACGCAGTATTTT	CASSQVGGAGTDTQYF
TRBD1	TRBV5-5	few	TRBJ1-5	TGTGCCAGCAGCTTGTCGGTGACAGGGCCCAATCAGCCCCAGCATTTT	CASSLSVTGPNQPQHF
NA	TRBV18	few	TRBJ2-7	TGTGCCAGCTCACCACCAAACGACAGAGAGGTCGAGCAGTACTTC	CASSPPNDREVEQYF
TRBD1	TRBV7-9	NA	TRBJ2-1	TGTGCCAGCAGCCTGGACAGGGGCATGAACAATGAGCAGTTCTTC	CASSLDRGMNNEQFF
NA	TRBV6-1	NA	TRBJ1-5	TGTGCCAGCAAACTGAGCAATCAGCCCCAGCATTTT	CASKLSNQPQHF